This TCR beta chain originates from a study of graft-versus-host responses after intestinal transplantation. About the research overall: For around 3 years after anti-thymocyte globulin induction, all recipients took tacrolimus and steroids. Study outcomes and limitations: Recipient marrow contained GvH clones, some of which appeared first in ileum or blood. The presence of high graft-versus-host to host-versus-graft clonal ratios in allografts characterized patients with graft-donor T cell macrochimerism. The study associated peak circulating GvH clone levels with early post-transplant HvG declines.

TCRdb's table, derived via immunoSEQ multiplex PCR, lists solely in-frame clones and lacks some. The data hold approximately 7,000 clones, with more than 60% observed a single time. Per the germline V gene, CDR1 is LNHDA and CDR2 is SQIVND (reference sequence). Losses at the gene ends were 2 bases for V and 6 bases for J; bases not matched to a gene: 2. The CDR3 totals 14 residues. Graft tissue was processed to release intraepithelial and lamina propria lymphocytes. A note on this clone: The antigen remains undetermined.

The sequenced sample was ileum tissue, obtained roughly 50 days after transplant. The TCR was taken from a human patient who received an intestinal transplant, so some T cells may come from the graft donor. This chain joins TRBV19 and TRBJ2-1, with TRBD2 matching 9 bases. The CDR3 DNA reads as TGTGCCAGTAGTATAACTAGCGGGCGCAATGAGCAGTTCTTC. Translating it yields CASSITSGRNEQFF.